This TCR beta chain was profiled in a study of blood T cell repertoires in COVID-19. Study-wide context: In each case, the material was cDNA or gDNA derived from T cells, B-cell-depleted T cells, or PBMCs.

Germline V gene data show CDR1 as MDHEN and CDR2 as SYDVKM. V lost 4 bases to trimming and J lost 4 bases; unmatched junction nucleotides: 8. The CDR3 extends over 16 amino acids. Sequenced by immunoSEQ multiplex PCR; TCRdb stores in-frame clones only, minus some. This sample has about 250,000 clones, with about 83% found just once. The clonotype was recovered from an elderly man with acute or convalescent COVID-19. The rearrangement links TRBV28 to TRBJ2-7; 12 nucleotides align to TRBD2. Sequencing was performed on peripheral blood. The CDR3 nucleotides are TGTGCCAGCAGTTCTACCCAACTAGCGGGGGGTTACGAGCAGTACTTC. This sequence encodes CASSSTQLAGGYEQYF.